Listed below are T cell receptor beta chains from one sample, sequenced in a study of blood T cell repertoires in COVID-19. Clones were sequenced by immunoSEQ multiplex PCR, and TCRdb holds only the in-frame ones, with some missing. The data contain over 120,000 clones, 89% of them singletons. The sequenced sample consisted of peripheral blood. The source of these receptors is a human donor in a cohort sampled during active COVID-19. Both conserved end residues are part of each CDR3. Each record gives: D gene, J gene, clone size, V gene, CDR3 protein, CDR3 DNA. D genes are given only for firm matches. Where a row states a size, it is once, few, many or the class of an expanded clone; other rows omit it.

d_gene: TRBD1
j_gene: TRBJ2-7
abundance: .
v_gene: TRBV11-2
CDR3aa: CASSGDRNYEQYF
CDR3nt: TGTGCCAGCAGCGGGGACAGGAACTACGAGCAGTACTTC

d_gene: .
j_gene: TRBJ1-1
abundance: .
v_gene: TRBV14
CDR3aa: CASSQESLRDTEAFF
CDR3nt: TGTGCCAGCAGCCAAGAAAGTCTCAGGGATACTGAAGCTTTCTTT

d_gene: .
j_gene: TRBJ2-6
abundance: .
v_gene: TRBV9
CDR3aa: CASSPHPEGANVLTF
CDR3nt: TGTGCCAGCAGCCCACACCCGGAGGGGGCCAACGTCCTGACTTTC

d_gene: .
j_gene: TRBJ1-2
abundance: many
v_gene: TRBV7-2
CDR3aa: CASSPFGANYGYTF
CDR3nt: TGTGCCAGCAGCCCCTTCGGAGCTAACTATGGCTACACCTTC

d_gene: TRBD2
j_gene: TRBJ2-5
abundance: .
v_gene: TRBV30
CDR3aa: CAWSVKAGSSPQYF
CDR3nt: TGTGCCTGGAGTGTAAAAGCGGGGAGCTCGCCCCAGTACTTC

d_gene: TRBD2
j_gene: TRBJ2-3
abundance: .
v_gene: TRBV5-4
CDR3aa: CASSRLFTSGGLADTQYF
CDR3nt: TGTGCCAGCAGCCGATTGTTTACTAGCGGGGGGCTGGCAGATACGCAGTATTTT

d_gene: TRBD2
j_gene: TRBJ2-3
abundance: .
v_gene: TRBV9
CDR3aa: CASSVETSGILTDTQYF
CDR3nt: TGTGCCAGCAGCGTAGAGACTAGCGGAATTTTAACAGATACGCAGTATTTT

d_gene: TRBD1
j_gene: TRBJ2-7
abundance: .
v_gene: TRBV9
CDR3aa: CASSVDGTALYEQYF
CDR3nt: TGTGCCAGCAGCGTAGACGGGACAGCCCTCTACGAGCAGTACTTC

d_gene: TRBD2
j_gene: TRBJ2-7
abundance: .
v_gene: TRBV11-2
CDR3aa: CASSLDGGGIYEQYF
CDR3nt: TGTGCCAGCAGCTTAGACGGCGGGGGGATCTACGAGCAGTACTTC

d_gene: TRBD2
j_gene: TRBJ2-3
abundance: .
v_gene: TRBV6-6
CDR3aa: CASSSGTSVDTQYF
CDR3nt: TGTGCCAGCAGTTCCGGGACTAGCGTGGATACGCAGTATTTT

d_gene: .
j_gene: TRBJ2-7
abundance: .
v_gene: TRBV4-1
CDR3aa: CASSPSNTYEQYF
CDR3nt: TGCGCCAGCAGCCCTTCTAATACCTACGAGCAGTACTTC

d_gene: .
j_gene: TRBJ2-1
abundance: .
v_gene: TRBV5-1
CDR3aa: CASSSGGPYNEQFF
CDR3nt: TGCGCCAGCAGCTCAGGGGGGCCCTACAATGAGCAGTTCTTC

d_gene: TRBD2
j_gene: TRBJ2-3
abundance: .
v_gene: TRBV7-3
CDR3aa: CASSPGLAQVIDTQYF
CDR3nt: TGTGCCAGCAGCCCCGGACTAGCTCAAGTCATAGATACGCAGTATTTT

d_gene: .
j_gene: TRBJ2-2
abundance: .
v_gene: TRBV19
CDR3aa: CASSEIAGTGELFF
CDR3nt: TGTGCCAGTAGTGAGATCGCGGGCACCGGGGAGCTGTTTTTT

d_gene: TRBD1
j_gene: TRBJ2-7
abundance: .
v_gene: TRBV14
CDR3aa: CASSQVGQGSYEQYF
CDR3nt: TGTGCCAGCAGCCAAGTGGGACAGGGGTCCTACGAGCAGTACTTC

d_gene: TRBD1
j_gene: TRBJ2-2
abundance: .
v_gene: TRBV5-4
CDR3aa: CASSSYGTGVTGELFF
CDR3nt: TGTGCCAGCAGCTCATACGGGACAGGGGTAACCGGGGAGCTGTTTTTT

d_gene: .
j_gene: TRBJ2-1
abundance: .
v_gene: TRBV6-2/TRBV6-3
CDR3aa: CASSAPVVAAHNEQFF
CDR3nt: TGTGCCAGCAGTGCCCCAGTGGTAGCGGCTCACAATGAGCAGTTCTTC

d_gene: TRBD1
j_gene: TRBJ2-3
abundance: .
v_gene: TRBV5-1
CDR3aa: CASSLEGGAPDTQYF
CDR3nt: TGCGCCAGCAGCTTGGAAGGGGGCGCCCCAGATACGCAGTATTTT

d_gene: TRBD1
j_gene: TRBJ1-3
abundance: .
v_gene: TRBV24-1
CDR3aa: CATSGTVPTIYF
CDR3nt: TGTGCCACCAGCGGGACAGTCCCCACCATATATTTT

d_gene: .
j_gene: TRBJ1-5
abundance: .
v_gene: TRBV19
CDR3aa: CASSYTGNQPQHF
CDR3nt: TGTGCCAGTAGTTATACGGGAAATCAGCCCCAGCATTTT

d_gene: .
j_gene: TRBJ2-2
abundance: .
v_gene: TRBV19
CDR3aa: CASSRDSGLPGELFF
CDR3nt: TGTGCCAGTAGTCGGGACTCTGGCCTACCCGGGGAGCTGTTTTTT

d_gene: .
j_gene: TRBJ1-4
abundance: .
v_gene: TRBV21-1
CDR3aa: CASSKENRRRMIEKLFF
CDR3nt: TGTGCCAGCAGCAAGGAAAACAGGCGAAGGATGATAGAAAAACTGTTTTTT

d_gene: .
j_gene: TRBJ1-1
abundance: .
v_gene: TRBV5-1
CDR3aa: CASSLAGQGNTEAFF
CDR3nt: TGCGCCAGCAGCTTGGCCGGGCAGGGGAACACTGAAGCTTTCTTT

d_gene: TRBD1
j_gene: TRBJ1-2
abundance: .
v_gene: TRBV19
CDR3aa: CASSLATPGQDPYGYTF
CDR3nt: TGTGCCAGTAGTTTAGCCACGCCGGGACAGGACCCCTATGGCTACACCTTC

d_gene: TRBD1
j_gene: TRBJ2-7
abundance: .
v_gene: TRBV5-1
CDR3aa: CASSLEQGNNYEQYF
CDR3nt: TGCGCCAGCAGCTTGGAACAGGGGAATAACTACGAGCAGTACTTC

d_gene: TRBD1
j_gene: TRBJ2-7
abundance: .
v_gene: TRBV19
CDR3aa: CASSPRTGGDEQYF
CDR3nt: TGTGCCAGTAGTCCACGGACAGGCGGCGACGAGCAGTACTTC

d_gene: TRBD1
j_gene: TRBJ1-5
abundance: .
v_gene: TRBV7-9
CDR3aa: CASSLALGGEQPQHF
CDR3nt: TGTGCCAGCAGCTTAGCGCTAGGGGGCGAGCAGCCCCAGCATTTT

d_gene: TRBD1
j_gene: TRBJ1-4
abundance: .
v_gene: TRBV29-1
CDR3aa: CSVGDRDNGKLFF
CDR3nt: TGCAGCGTCGGGGACAGGGATAATGGCAAACTGTTTTTT

d_gene: .
j_gene: TRBJ2-5
abundance: .
v_gene: TRBV2
CDR3aa: CASSEEAGDGIETQYF
CDR3nt: TGTGCCAGCAGTGAAGAGGCAGGGGATGGAATAGAGACCCAGTACTTC

d_gene: TRBD2
j_gene: TRBJ2-3
abundance: .
v_gene: TRBV9
CDR3aa: CASSRTGTSGGYLTDTQYF
CDR3nt: TGTGCCAGCAGCAGGACCGGGACTAGCGGGGGGTACCTCACAGATACGCAGTATTTT

d_gene: TRBD1
j_gene: TRBJ1-1
abundance: .
v_gene: TRBV7-2
CDR3aa: CASSLDGDSEAFF
CDR3nt: TGTGCCAGCAGCTTAGACGGGGACAGTGAAGCTTTCTTT

d_gene: .
j_gene: TRBJ1-1
abundance: .
v_gene: TRBV18
CDR3aa: CASSPDTGRDTEAFF
CDR3nt: TGTGCCAGCTCACCGGACACGGGTCGGGACACTGAAGCTTTCTTT

d_gene: .
j_gene: TRBJ1-6
abundance: .
v_gene: TRBV6-5
CDR3aa: CASSRDDNSPLHF
CDR3nt: TGTGCCAGCAGTCGGGATGATAATTCACCCCTCCACTTT

d_gene: .
j_gene: TRBJ1-1
abundance: .
v_gene: TRBV3-1/TRBV3-2
CDR3aa: CASSPRAGANTEAFF
CDR3nt: TGTGCCAGCAGCCCGCGGGCGGGGGCCAACACTGAAGCTTTCTTT

d_gene: .
j_gene: TRBJ1-5
abundance: few
v_gene: TRBV12-3/TRBV12-4
CDR3aa: CASSLGGQPQHF
CDR3nt: TGTGCCAGCAGTTTGGGGGGGCAGCCCCAGCATTTT

d_gene: TRBD1
j_gene: TRBJ1-2
abundance: .
v_gene: TRBV5-6
CDR3aa: CASSPDGGRDRGNYGYTF
CDR3nt: TGTGCCAGCAGCCCTGATGGAGGCCGGGACAGGGGAAACTATGGCTACACCTTC

d_gene: .
j_gene: TRBJ1-3
abundance: .
v_gene: TRBV9
CDR3aa: CASSVVDSSQSGNTIYF
CDR3nt: TGTGCCAGCAGCGTAGTCGATTCTTCACAATCTGGAAACACCATATATTTT

d_gene: .
j_gene: TRBJ1-2
abundance: .
v_gene: TRBV4-1
CDR3aa: CASSPPDSYGYTF
CDR3nt: TGCGCCAGCAGCCCACCGGACAGCTATGGCTACACCTTC

d_gene: TRBD2
j_gene: TRBJ2-1
abundance: .
v_gene: TRBV9
CDR3aa: CASSVSNSGKHNEQFF
CDR3nt: TGTGCCAGCAGCGTATCGAATAGCGGGAAACACAATGAGCAGTTCTTC

d_gene: .
j_gene: TRBJ2-3
abundance: .
v_gene: TRBV4-1
CDR3aa: CASSQDSGYHTDTQYF
CDR3nt: TGCGCCAGCAGCCAAGATTCGGGGTACCACACAGATACGCAGTATTTT

d_gene: TRBD1
j_gene: TRBJ2-7
abundance: .
v_gene: TRBV29-1
CDR3aa: CSAKGQTYEQYF
CDR3nt: TGCAGCGCAAAGGGACAGACCTACGAGCAGTACTTC

d_gene: .
j_gene: TRBJ1-6
abundance: .
v_gene: TRBV6-4
CDR3aa: CASKKDRRLSSYNSPLHF
CDR3nt: TGTGCCAGCAAAAAGGACAGACGTCTCTCCTCCTATAATTCACCCCTCCACTTT